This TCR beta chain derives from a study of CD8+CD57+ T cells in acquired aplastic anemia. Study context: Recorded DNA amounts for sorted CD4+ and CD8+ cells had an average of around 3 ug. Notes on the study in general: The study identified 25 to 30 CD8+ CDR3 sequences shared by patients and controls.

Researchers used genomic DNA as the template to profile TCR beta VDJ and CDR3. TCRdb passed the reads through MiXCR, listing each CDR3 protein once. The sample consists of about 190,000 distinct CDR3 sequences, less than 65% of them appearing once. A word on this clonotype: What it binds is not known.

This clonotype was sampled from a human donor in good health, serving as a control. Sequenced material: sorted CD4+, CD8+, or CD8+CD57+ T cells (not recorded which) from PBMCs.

The CDR3 DNA follows: TGTGCCAGCCGGGGGGGGCAAGAGACCCAGTACTTC. Protein: CASRGGQETQYF. This chain joins TRBV25-1 and TRBJ2-5, with TRBD2 identical over 8 bases. The CDR3 covers 12 residues. The V and J ends lost 8 bases and 2 bases, in that order; junction bases with no gene match: 1. Germline CDR1 and CDR2: MGHDK and SYGVNS.